The clone carrying this T cell receptor (beta chain) was observed a few times. As yet, its antigen is unknown. A 37°C coculture lasting approximately 6 days was applied to the mixed lymphocyte reaction cells. In germline, CDR1 is MGHRA, CDR2 YSYEKL. This CDR3 has 16 residues. V lost 1 base and J 7 bases, leaving 18 bases between the germline ends. This record belongs to a study of siplizumab effects on memory and regulatory T cells. Using immunoSEQ multiplex PCR, the repertoire was profiled, and TCRdb retains in-frame clones only, with some absent. The sample contains approximately 20,000 clones, 44% of which appear only once. Findings and limits, study-wide: No naive or memory phenotype could be assigned to roughly 75-97% of proliferating clones. There were only a minor fraction of alloreactive clones that mapped to unstimulated subsets. In siplizumab cultures, the suppressive function of proliferating Tregs remained unconfirmed.

This chain connects TRBV4-1 to TRBJ2-3, with D possibly TRBD2 on 5 matching bases. Sequencing input: CFSE-low (dividing) CD4+ T cells sorted from an allogeneic mixed lymphocyte reaction. The sequence was obtained from a human donor in good health; the cells came from an allogeneic mixed lymphocyte reaction. Some clones in this sample may be carry-over from other donors' samples. This CDR3 is CASSQAVPPFGNTQYF. The CDR3 DNA is TGCGCCAGCAGCCAAGCGGTACCGCCGTTCGGGAATACGCAGTATTTT.